Listed below are T cell receptor beta chains from one sample, sequenced in a study of blood T cell repertoires in COVID-19. Profiling relied on immunoSEQ multiplex PCR, and the TCRdb table lists in-frame clones only, not all of them. Counted here are approximately 130,000 clones, approximately 84% occurring once; the ten biggest clones make up roughly 12%. Sequencing used peripheral blood. The receptors originated from a human donor in a cohort sampled during active COVID-19. CDR3s include the opening cysteine and the closing phenylalanine or tryptophan. A D gene is named only where the DNA matches it firmly. Clone size is given for some rows only: seen once, a few or many times, or a class if the clone is expanded.

d_call	clone_size	j_call	v_call	cdr3_nt	cdr3_aa
.	.	TRBJ1-6	TRBV2	TGTGCCAGCAGGCTCAGGGCGCGCAATTCACCCCTCCACTTT	CASRLRARNSPLHF
.	.	TRBJ1-5	TRBV5-1	TGCGCCAGCAGTAGCAGGGTGGGTCAGCCCCAGCATTTT	CASSSRVGQPQHF
.	.	TRBJ2-7	TRBV12-3/TRBV12-4	TGTGCCAGCAGCCGTCAGGCGGGCTACGAGCAGTACTTC	CASSRQAGYEQYF
TRBD1	.	TRBJ2-7	TRBV5-1	TGCGCCAGCAGCCCATGGACAGGGGGCTTGTACGAGCAGTACTTC	CASSPWTGGLYEQYF
.	.	TRBJ2-5	TRBV3-1/TRBV3-2	TGTGCCAGCATGAATAGCCAAGAGACCCAGTACTTC	CASMNSQETQYF
.	.	TRBJ1-4	TRBV7-7	TGTGCTAGCAGCTTAGGGCCGGGGGACGGTGAAAAACTGTTTTTT	CASSLGPGDGEKLFF
TRBD2	few	TRBJ2-2	TRBV4-2	TGTGCCAGCAGCCAAGATGGCGCTAGCGGGGGCGGGGAGCTGTTTTTT	CASSQDGASGGGELFF
.	.	TRBJ2-2	TRBV19	TGTGCCAGTACCCCGACTGGTAACACCGGGGAGCTGTTTTTT	CASTPTGNTGELFF
TRBD1	.	TRBJ2-7	TRBV5-1	TGCGCCAGCAGTCCCACGACAGGGAGTAAAGGTGAGCAGTACTTC	CASSPTTGSKGEQYF
TRBD2	.	TRBJ2-7	TRBV6-5	TGTGCCAGCACTTCTTATGAGCGGGGCTCCTACGAGCAGTACTTC	CASTSYERGSYEQYF
.	.	TRBJ1-5	TRBV24-1	TGTGCCACCAGGCACGAACAGGATTACAATTATAGCAATCAGCCCCAGCATTTT	CATRHEQDYNYSNQPQHF
.	.	TRBJ1-1	TRBV3-1/TRBV3-2	TGTGCCAGCAGCCATAGGGGGAGACGAACTGAAGCTTTCTTT	CASSHRGRRTEAFF
TRBD1	few	TRBJ1-6	TRBV19	TGTGCCAGTAGCCCTCCAGGGGGCGGCAATTCACCCCTCCACTTT	CASSPPGGGNSPLHF
.	.	TRBJ2-1	TRBV25-1	TGTGCCACTGGGGGGGCGGTGAAGAATGAGCAGTTCTTC	CATGGAVKNEQFF
TRBD2	.	TRBJ2-1	TRBV6-2/TRBV6-3	TGTGCCAGCAGTTACTCGCCTAGCGGGGGGGGACTCTACAATGAGCAGTTCTTC	CASSYSPSGGGLYNEQFF
.	.	TRBJ1-4	TRBV5-1	TGCGCCAGCAGCTATACATCACCCCGGGAGGATGAAAAACTGTTTTTT	CASSYTSPREDEKLFF
.	.	TRBJ1-2	TRBV9	TGTGCCAGCAGAATGACACAAGGAAGTGGCTACACCTTC	CASRMTQGSGYTF
.	few	TRBJ1-6	TRBV18	TGTGCCAGCTCACCAGGGAGGGTTGATAATTCACCCCTCCACTTT	CASSPGRVDNSPLHF